This TCR beta chain was captured in a study of regulatory T cells in long-lasting Graves disease. Of note for this clonotype: Its antigen remains unidentified.

Relying on iRepertoire HTBI primers and Arm-PCR of CDR3 regions, the team built TCR beta libraries. MiXCR, run by TCRdb on the multiplex PCR reads, gives a single entry per CDR3 protein. The sample includes 350,000 to 550,000 distinct CDR3 sequences, about 15% of them seen just once. Study-wide findings and caveats: Persistent Graves' patients possessed reduced TCR diversity relative to recently diagnosed ones.

V lost 10 bases and J 1 base, leaving 11 bases between the germline ends. CDR3 length: 13 residues. CDR1 is MNHNS, CDR2 SASEGT, per germline. Noted time point: newly diagnosed GD, antithyroid drugs for less than 3 months. Construction of the TCR library relied on RNA isolated from PBMCs. Another study also made use of these data, one on T cells in Graves' hyperthyroidism and ophthalmopathy. From that study: Model predictions of ophthalmopathy came a median around 6.5 months before onset.

The sequences come from peripheral blood mononuclear cells (PBMCs), collected at new diagnosis, from a patient treated with antithyroid drugs. This chain links TRBV6-1 with TRBJ1-3; D is ambiguous. The sequence was obtained from a woman aged 30 to 39 with Graves disease. CDR3 bases: TGTGCCATCGGGAGGGCTTCTGGAAACACCATATATTTT. Protein: CAIGRASGNTIYF.